This TCR beta chain was captured by sequencing in a study of cytomegalovirus exposure and HLA in healthy donors. Study results and limitations: One variant, a missense change in DCLRE1C, was linked in a later analysis to TCR beta V- and J-gene trimming. TCR sequences were mostly rare, though some public TCRs occurred in many donors. Some V segments (TRBV6-2 and TRBV6-3 among them) were excluded as indistinguishable.

The CDR3 has 16 amino acids. J gave up 9 bases and V 0 bases, and 12 bases lay outside the gene matches. Germline CDR1 reads LNHDA; CDR2 reads SQIVND (reference sequence). There are a few counts of this clone. Its target is not known. The primer mix had 60 Vbeta and 13 Jbeta primers. Per the original methods: Later work found approximately 87 million unique TCR beta chains, with 10 million to 14 million shared. Libraries were prepared by immunoSEQ multiplex PCR; TCRdb keeps only in-frame clonotypes and omits some of them. V and J calls and clone size are as listed in that table; D and trimming were resolved from the DNA. Among 110,000 to 150,000 clones listed, roughly 72% were seen once.

The source material was PBMCs. The chain uses TRBV19 and TRBJ1-1; 8 bases are a match to TRBD1. The clonotype was recovered from a man aged 35-49 years in good health and CMV-seronegative. The CDR3 loop is CASSIDPILNRGKAFF. CDR3 in DNA: TGTGCCAGTAGTATAGATCCCATTCTCAACAGGGGGAAAGCTTTCTTT. The variable domain in full, completed from reference TRBV19 and TRBJ1-1, reads DGGITQSPKYLFRKEGQNVTLSCEQNLNHDAMYWYRQDPGQGLRLIYYSQIVNDFQKGDIAEGYSVSREKKESFPLTVTSAQKNPTAFYLCASSIDPILNRGKAFFGQGTRLTVV.